This T cell receptor beta chain originates from a study of CD8+ T cells in alopecia areata. Trimming cost V 0 bases and J 5 bases, with 14 bases left between them. Germline CDR1 reads MGHRA; CDR2 reads YSYEKL. The CDR3 runs to 16 residues. After isolation, RNA underwent reverse transcription to generate cDNA as the sequencing template. The method was immunoSEQ multiplex PCR; TCRdb's version includes in-frame clones alone and lacks a portion of them. The sample lists 95,000 to 120,000 clones, 50% to 70% occurring once. The chain joins TRBV4-1 to TRBJ2-1; no clear D. The TCR originated in a human donor with alopecia areata. The sequenced sample consisted of NKG2D-low CD8+ T cells sorted from blood. As DNA, the CDR3 is TGCGCCAGCAGCCAAGATCACGAAGGATGGCACAATGAGCAGTTCTTC. Translation: CASSQDHEGWHNEQFF.